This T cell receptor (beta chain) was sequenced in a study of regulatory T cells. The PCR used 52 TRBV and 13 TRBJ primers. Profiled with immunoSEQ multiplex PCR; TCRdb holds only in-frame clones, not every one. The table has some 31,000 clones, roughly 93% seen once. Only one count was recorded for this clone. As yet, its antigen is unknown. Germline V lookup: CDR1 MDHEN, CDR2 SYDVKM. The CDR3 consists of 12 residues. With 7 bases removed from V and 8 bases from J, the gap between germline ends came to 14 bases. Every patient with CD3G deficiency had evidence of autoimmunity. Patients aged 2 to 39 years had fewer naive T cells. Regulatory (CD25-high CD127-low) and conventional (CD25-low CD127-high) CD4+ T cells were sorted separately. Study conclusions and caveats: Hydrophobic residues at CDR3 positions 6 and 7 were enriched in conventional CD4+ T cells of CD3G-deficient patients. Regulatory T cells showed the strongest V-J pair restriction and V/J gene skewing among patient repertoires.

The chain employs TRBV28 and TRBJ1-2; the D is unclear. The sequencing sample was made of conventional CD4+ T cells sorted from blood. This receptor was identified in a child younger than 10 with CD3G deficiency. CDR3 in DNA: TGTGCCAGCACTTCAGCCGGGAGAGGCTACACCTTC. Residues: CASTSAGRGYTF.